This T cell receptor (beta chain) was sequenced in a study of T cells in localized non-small cell lung cancer. Broader study findings: There was an association of higher blood T cell density with longer overall survival. Tumor samples were not multi-region, leaving intratumor heterogeneity unexcluded. Appearances in adjacent lung were noted for a median approximately 52 of the top 100 tumor clones.

Details on this clone: What it binds is not known.

From germline, CDR1 is MNHEY and CDR2 SVGAGI. The CDR3 spans 14 residues. Trimming removed 11 bases at V and 4 bases at J, with 18 bases between. Profiling relied on immunoSEQ multiplex PCR, and the TCRdb table lists in-frame clones only, not all of them. The table lists tens of thousands of clones, approximately 81% of them singletons, with 35% to 40% in the top ten. The sequenced sample was peripheral blood, obtained before any cancer treatment. The sequence came from a male donor aged 60 or over with stage II squamous cell lung carcinoma. The V call is TRBV6-5, the J call TRBJ2-1, with D perhaps matching TRBD2 (5 bases). CDR3 DNA: TGTGCCGGCCGCGACGGACCGGGGTACAATGAGCAGTTCTTC. Protein: CAGRDGPGYNEQFF.